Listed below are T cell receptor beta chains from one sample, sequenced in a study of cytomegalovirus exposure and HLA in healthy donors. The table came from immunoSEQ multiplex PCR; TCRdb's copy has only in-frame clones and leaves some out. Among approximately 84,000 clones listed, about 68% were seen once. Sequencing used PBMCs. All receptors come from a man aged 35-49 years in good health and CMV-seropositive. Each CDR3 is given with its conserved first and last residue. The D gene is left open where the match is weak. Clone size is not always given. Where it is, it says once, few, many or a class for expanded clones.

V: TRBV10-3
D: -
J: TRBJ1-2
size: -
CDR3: CAIRTASNYGYTF
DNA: TGTGCCATCAGGACAGCTTCTAACTATGGCTACACCTTC

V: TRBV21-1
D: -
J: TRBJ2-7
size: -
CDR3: CASNCPGQGPHEQYF
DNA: TGTGCCAGCAACTGCCCGGGACAGGGCCCTCACGAGCAGTACTTC

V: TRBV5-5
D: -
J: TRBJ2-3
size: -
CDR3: CASSLAAGQSDTQYF
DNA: TGTGCCAGCAGCTTGGCGGCAGGGCAATCGGATACGCAGTATTTT

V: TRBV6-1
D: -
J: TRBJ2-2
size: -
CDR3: CASTLVGAGELFF
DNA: TGTGCCAGCACTCTTGTCGGGGCCGGGGAGCTGTTTTTT

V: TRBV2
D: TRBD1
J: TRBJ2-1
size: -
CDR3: CASTTDRASSYNEQFF
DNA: TGTGCCAGCACCACGGACAGGGCGAGCTCCTACAATGAGCAGTTCTTC

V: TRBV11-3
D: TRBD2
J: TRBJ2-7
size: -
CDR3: CASSLGGLANAEQYF
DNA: TGTGCCAGCAGCTTAGGTGGACTAGCGAACGCCGAGCAGTACTTC

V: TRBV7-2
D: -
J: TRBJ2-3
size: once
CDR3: CASSLAIPDTQYF
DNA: TGTGCCAGCAGCTTAGCTATCCCCGATACGCAGTATTTT

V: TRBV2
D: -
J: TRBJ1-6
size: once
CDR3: CASSVDRNNSPLHF
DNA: TGTGCCAGCAGTGTTGACAGGAATAATTCACCCCTCCACTTT

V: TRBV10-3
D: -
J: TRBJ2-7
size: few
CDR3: CAISGTRREQYF
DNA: TGTGCCATCAGTGGAACTAGAAGGGAGCAGTACTTC

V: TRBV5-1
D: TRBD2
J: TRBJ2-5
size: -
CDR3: CASSLGTSDYQETQYF
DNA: TGCGCCAGCAGCCTGGGGACTAGCGACTACCAAGAGACCCAGTACTTC

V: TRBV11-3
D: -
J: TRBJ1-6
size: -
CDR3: CASSSNGGNSPLHF
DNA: TGTGCCAGCAGCTCTAACGGGGGTAATTCACCCCTCCACTTT

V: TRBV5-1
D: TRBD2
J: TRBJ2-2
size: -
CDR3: CASSPGLVQSTGELFF
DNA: TGCGCCAGCAGCCCCGGACTAGTTCAATCCACCGGGGAGCTGTTTTTT

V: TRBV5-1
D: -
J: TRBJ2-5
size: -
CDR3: CASSGTTGSETQYF
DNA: TGCGCCAGCAGCGGGACCACAGGGTCAGAGACCCAGTACTTC

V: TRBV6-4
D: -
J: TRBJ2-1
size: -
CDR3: CASSEDTSSYNEQFF
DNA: TGTGCCAGCAGTGAGGACACGAGCTCCTACAATGAGCAGTTCTTC

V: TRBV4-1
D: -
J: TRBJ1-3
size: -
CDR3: CASSQEGNTIYF
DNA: TGTGCCAGCAGCCAGGAGGGAAACACCATATATTTT

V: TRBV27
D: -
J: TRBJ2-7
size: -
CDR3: CASSPASLHEQYF
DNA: TGTGCCAGCAGTCCTGCGTCCCTCCACGAGCAGTACTTC

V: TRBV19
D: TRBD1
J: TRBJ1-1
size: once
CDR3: CASRRGTGDTEAFF
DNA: TGTGCCAGTAGAAGGGGGACAGGGGACACTGAAGCTTTCTTT

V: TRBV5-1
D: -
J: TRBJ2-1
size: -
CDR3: CASSHRGAYNEQFF
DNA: TGCGCCAGCAGCCACCGGGGAGCCTACAATGAGCAGTTCTTC

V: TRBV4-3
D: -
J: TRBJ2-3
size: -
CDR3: CASSQEGTGVGSQYF
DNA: TGCGCCAGCAGCCAAGAGGGAACGGGGGTTGGTTCGCAGTATTTT

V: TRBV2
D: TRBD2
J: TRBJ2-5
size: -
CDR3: CASSDGLAGGEETQYF
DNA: TGTGCCAGCAGTGATGGACTAGCGGGGGGGGAGGAGACCCAGTACTTC

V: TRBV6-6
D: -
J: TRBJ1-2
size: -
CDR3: CASSYQPGHKGYTF
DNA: TGTGCCAGCAGTTACCAGCCGGGACACAAGGGCTACACCTTC

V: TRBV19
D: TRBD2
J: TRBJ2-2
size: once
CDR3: CASSRGLAGEAGELFF
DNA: TGTGCCAGTAGTAGAGGACTAGCGGGGGAGGCCGGGGAGCTGTTTTTT

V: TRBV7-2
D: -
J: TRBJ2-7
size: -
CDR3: CASSLVDTEQYF
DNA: TGTGCCAGCAGCTTAGTTGACACCGAGCAGTACTTC

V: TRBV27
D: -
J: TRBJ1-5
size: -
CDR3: CASSLWGRQPQHF
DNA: TGTGCCAGCAGTTTATGGGGGCGTCAGCCCCAGCATTTT

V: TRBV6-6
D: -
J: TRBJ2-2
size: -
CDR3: CASSTKDSAGELFF
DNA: TGTGCCAGCAGTACTAAAGACAGTGCCGGGGAGCTGTTTTTT

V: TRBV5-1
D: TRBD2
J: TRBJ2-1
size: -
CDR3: CASRRGGVHNYNEQFF
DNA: TGCGCCAGCCGGCGGGGGGGAGTTCATAATTACAATGAGCAGTTCTTC

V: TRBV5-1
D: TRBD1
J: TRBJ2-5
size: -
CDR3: CASSTNTGVETQYF
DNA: TGCGCCAGCAGCACAAACACAGGGGTTGAGACCCAGTACTTC

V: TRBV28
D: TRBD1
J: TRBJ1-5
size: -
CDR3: CASSLLGTGESNQPQHF
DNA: TGTGCCAGCAGTTTATTGGGGACAGGGGAGTCAAATCAGCCCCAGCATTTT

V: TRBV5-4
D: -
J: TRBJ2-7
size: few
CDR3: CASSSAGSDPYEQYF
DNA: TGTGCCAGCAGCTCTGCTGGCAGCGACCCCTACGAGCAGTACTTC

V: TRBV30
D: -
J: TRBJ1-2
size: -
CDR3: CAWRGLGANYGYTF
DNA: TGTGCCTGGAGGGGGCTCGGCGCTAACTATGGCTACACCTTC

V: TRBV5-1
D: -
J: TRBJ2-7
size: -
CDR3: CASSKDTFEQYF
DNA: TGCGCCAGCAGCAAGGACACTTTCGAGCAGTACTTC

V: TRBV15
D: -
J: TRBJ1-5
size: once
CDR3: CATSNTLGNQPQHF
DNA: TGTGCCACCAGCAACACCCTGGGCAATCAGCCCCAGCATTTT

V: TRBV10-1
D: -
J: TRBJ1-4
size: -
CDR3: CASSDRDGEKLFF
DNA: TGCGCCAGCAGTGACCGGGATGGCGAAAAACTGTTTTTT

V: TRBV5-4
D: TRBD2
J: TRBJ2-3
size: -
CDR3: CASIPNPGGFSTDTQYF
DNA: TGTGCCAGCATCCCGAACCCGGGAGGATTCAGCACAGATACGCAGTATTTT

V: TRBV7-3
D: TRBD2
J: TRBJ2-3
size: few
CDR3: CASSLGGRAEDTQYF
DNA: TGTGCCAGCAGCTTAGGCGGGAGGGCCGAAGATACGCAGTATTTT

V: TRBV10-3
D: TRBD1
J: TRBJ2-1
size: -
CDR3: CAISSQGQEQFF
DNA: TGTGCCATCAGTTCTCAGGGACAGGAGCAGTTCTTC

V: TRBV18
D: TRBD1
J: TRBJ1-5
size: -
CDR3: CASSPTGASNQPQHF
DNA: TGTGCCAGCTCCCCGACAGGGGCCAGTAATCAGCCCCAGCATTTT

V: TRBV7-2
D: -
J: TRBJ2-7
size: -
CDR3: CASGGGSKTYEQYF
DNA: TGTGCCAGCGGAGGGGGCAGTAAAACCTACGAGCAGTACTTC

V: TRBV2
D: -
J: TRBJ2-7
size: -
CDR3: CASSERERHEQYF
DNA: TGTGCCAGCAGTGAACGGGAGAGGCACGAGCAGTACTTC

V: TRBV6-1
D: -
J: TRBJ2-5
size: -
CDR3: CASSSASFGETQYF
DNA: TGTGCCAGCAGTTCCGCGAGTTTCGGTGAGACCCAGTACTTC

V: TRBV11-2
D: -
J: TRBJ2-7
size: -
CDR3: CASSLDQTGWYEQYF
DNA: TGTGCCAGCAGCTTAGATCAGACGGGATGGTACGAGCAGTACTTC

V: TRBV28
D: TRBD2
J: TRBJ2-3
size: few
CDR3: CASSLAGGGTDTQYF
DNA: TGTGCCAGCAGTTTAGCGGGAGGGGGCACAGATACGCAGTATTTT

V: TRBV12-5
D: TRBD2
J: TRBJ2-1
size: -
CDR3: CASGLGLAVGNEQFF
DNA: TGTGCTAGTGGTTTGGGACTAGCGGTTGGCAATGAGCAGTTCTTC

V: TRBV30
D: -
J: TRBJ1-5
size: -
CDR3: CAWSLQGYSNQPQHF
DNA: TGTGCCTGGAGTTTACAGGGATATAGCAATCAGCCCCAGCATTTT

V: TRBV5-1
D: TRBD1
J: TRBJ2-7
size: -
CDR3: CASTHGTGAYEQYF
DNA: TGCGCCAGCACACACGGGACAGGGGCCTACGAGCAGTACTTC

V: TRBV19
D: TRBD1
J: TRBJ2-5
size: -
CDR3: CASTNGQGYQETQYF
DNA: TGTGCCAGTACCAATGGACAGGGGTACCAAGAGACCCAGTACTTC

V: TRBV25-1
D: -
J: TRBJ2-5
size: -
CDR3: CASTVNGPETPQETQYF
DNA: TGTGCCAGCACCGTGAATGGGCCTGAGACCCCACAAGAGACCCAGTACTTC

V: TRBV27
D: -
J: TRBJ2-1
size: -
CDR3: CASRSLVDSAYNEQFF
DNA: TGTGCCAGCAGATCCCTTGTGGATAGCGCCTACAATGAGCAGTTCTTC

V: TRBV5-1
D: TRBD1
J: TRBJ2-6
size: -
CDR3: CASSRTTGTGANVLTF
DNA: TGCGCCAGCAGCCGAACGACAGGGACGGGGGCCAACGTCCTGACTTTC

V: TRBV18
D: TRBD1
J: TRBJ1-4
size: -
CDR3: CASSPSEDRREKLFF
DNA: TGTGCCAGCTCACCGTCTGAGGACAGGAGGGAAAAACTGTTTTTT

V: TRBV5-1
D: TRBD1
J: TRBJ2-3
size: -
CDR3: CASSLGQGSTDTQYF
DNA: TGCGCCAGCAGCTTGGGACAGGGATCCACAGATACGCAGTATTTT

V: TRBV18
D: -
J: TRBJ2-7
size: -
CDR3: CASSPQGRSYEQYF
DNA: TGTGCCAGCTCACCACAGGGGAGGTCCTACGAGCAGTACTTC

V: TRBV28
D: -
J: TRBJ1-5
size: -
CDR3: CASSLPGADQPQHF
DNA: TGTGCCAGCAGTTTACCAGGGGCAGATCAGCCCCAGCATTTT

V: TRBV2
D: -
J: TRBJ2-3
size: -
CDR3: CASSEGVGASIDTQYF
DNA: TGTGCCAGCAGTGAAGGCGTGGGCGCAAGCATAGATACGCAGTATTTT

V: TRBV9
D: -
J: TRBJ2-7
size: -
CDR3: CASSPGISYEQYF
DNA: TGTGCCAGCAGCCCAGGGATCTCCTACGAGCAGTACTTC

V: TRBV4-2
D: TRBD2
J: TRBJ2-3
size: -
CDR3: CASSQDPPGTSAADTQYF
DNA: TGTGCCAGCAGCCAAGATCCGCCCGGGACTAGCGCTGCAGATACGCAGTATTTT

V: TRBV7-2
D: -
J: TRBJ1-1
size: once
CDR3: CASSSDAGGEAFF
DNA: TGTGCCAGCAGCTCAGACGCGGGGGGTGAAGCTTTCTTT

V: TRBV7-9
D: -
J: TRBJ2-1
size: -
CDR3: CASSTSTGHNEQFF
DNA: TGTGCCAGCAGCACCTCGACAGGACACAATGAGCAGTTCTTC

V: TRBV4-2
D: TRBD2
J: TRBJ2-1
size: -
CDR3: CASSQDFSGGTYNEQFF
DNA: TGTGCCAGCAGCCAAGATTTTTCGGGAGGAACCTACAATGAGCAGTTCTTC